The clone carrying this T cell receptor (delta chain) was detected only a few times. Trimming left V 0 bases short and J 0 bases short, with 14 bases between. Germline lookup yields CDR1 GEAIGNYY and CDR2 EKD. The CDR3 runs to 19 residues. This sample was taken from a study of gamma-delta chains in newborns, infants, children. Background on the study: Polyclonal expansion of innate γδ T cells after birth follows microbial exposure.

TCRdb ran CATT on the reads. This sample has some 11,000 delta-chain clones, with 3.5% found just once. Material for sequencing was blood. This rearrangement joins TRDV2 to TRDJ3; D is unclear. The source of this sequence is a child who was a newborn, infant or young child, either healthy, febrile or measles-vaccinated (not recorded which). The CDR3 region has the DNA TGTGCCTGTGACACCGGAGTCGGGCGAAGCTCCTGGGACACCCGACAGATGTTTTTC. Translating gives CACDTGVGRSSWDTRQMFF.